The T cell receptor beta chain described here comes from a study of blood T cell repertoires in COVID-19. For the study at large: Sample material is recorded as cDNA or gDNA derived from T cells, B-cell-depleted T cells, or PBMCs.

The assay was immunoSEQ multiplex PCR, and TCRdb's table has in-frame clones only and misses some. The sample holds 40,000 to 65,000 clones; just over 85% are singletons and the top ten take 12%. This clone was observed a handful of times. CDR1 SNHLY and CDR2 FYNNEI come from the germline V gene. The ends were cut back, 3 bases at V and 2 bases at J, with 12 bases in the middle. This CDR3 spans 15 amino acids. The sequence came from a man aged 70-80 years with active COVID-19. The source material was peripheral blood. V gene TRBV2 combines with J gene TRBJ2-3, with D tentatively TRBD2 (7 bases). CDR3 amino acids: CASSDAGATTDTQYF. CDR3 sequence (DNA): TGTGCCAGCAGTGACGCGGGGGCCACCACAGATACGCAGTATTTT. The full variable domain, rest sourced from reference TRBV2 and TRBJ2-3, is EPEVTQTPSHQVTQMGQEVILRCVPISNHLYFYWYRQILGQKVEFLVSFYNNEISEKSEIFDDQFSVERPDGSNFTLKIRSTKLEDSAMYFCASSDAGATTDTQYFGPGTRLTVL.